The clone carrying this TCR beta chain was seen repeatedly, ten times or more. What it binds is unknown. This record belongs to a study of T cell repertoires in cytomegalovirus infection. Across the whole study: Public signatures in TCR beta pointed to CMV infection and matching HLA type. Findings of the study overall: Clonotype analysis showed dominance of the ex vivo response by HLA-C-restricted CMV-specific TCR beta clonotypes. Identification of carriers of CMV plus the relevant HLA was performed using cumulative public TCR beta family frequency.

The V gene's germline CDR1 is SGDLS and CDR2 YYNGEE. This CDR3 spans 13 amino acids. The V end lost 3 bases, the J end lost 4 bases, and 9 bases lay between the germline ends. TCRdb re-analysed the reads in MiXCR, keeping a single row per CDR3 protein. The sample consists of roughly 760,000 distinct CDR3 sequences, roughly 35% of them appearing once. The V call is TRBV9, the J call TRBJ2-3; D is unclear. This clonotype was obtained from a human donor in good health (CMV status not recorded). Some clones in this sample may be carry-over from other donors' samples. The sample taken for sequencing was PBMCs. CDR3 nucleotides: TGTGCCAGCAGCGGCCACATTCCAGATACGCAGTATTTT. Its protein product is CASSGHIPDTQYF.